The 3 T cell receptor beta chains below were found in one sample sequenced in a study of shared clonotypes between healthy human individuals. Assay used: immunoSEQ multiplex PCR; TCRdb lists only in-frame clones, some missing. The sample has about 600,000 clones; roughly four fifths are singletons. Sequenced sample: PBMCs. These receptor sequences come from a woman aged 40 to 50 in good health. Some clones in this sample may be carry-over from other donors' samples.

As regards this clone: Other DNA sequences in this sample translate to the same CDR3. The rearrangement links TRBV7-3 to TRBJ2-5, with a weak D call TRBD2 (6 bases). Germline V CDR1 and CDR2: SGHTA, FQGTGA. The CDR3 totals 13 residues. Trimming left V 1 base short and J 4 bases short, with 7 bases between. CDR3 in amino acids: CASSLRAGETQYF. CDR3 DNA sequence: TGTGCCAGCAGCTTAAGAGCGGGAGAGACCCAGTACTTC.

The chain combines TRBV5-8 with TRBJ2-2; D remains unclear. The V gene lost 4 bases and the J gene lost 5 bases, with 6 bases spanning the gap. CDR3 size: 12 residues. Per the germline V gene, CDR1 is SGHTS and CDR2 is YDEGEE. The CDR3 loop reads CASSPITGELFF. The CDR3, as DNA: TGTGCCAGCAGCCCGATTACCGGGGAGCTGTTTTTT.

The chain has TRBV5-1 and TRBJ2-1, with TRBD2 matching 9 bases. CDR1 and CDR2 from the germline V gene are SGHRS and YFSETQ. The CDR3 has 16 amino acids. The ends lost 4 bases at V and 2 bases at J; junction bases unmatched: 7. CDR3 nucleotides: TGCGCCAGCAGCCTTCAACCTAGCGGGACCTACAATGAGCAGTTCTTC. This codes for CASSLQPSGTYNEQFF.